These 13 T cell receptor beta chains were sequenced from one sample in a study of cytomegalovirus exposure and HLA in healthy donors. PCR involved 60 Vbeta and 13 Jbeta primers. Profiling relied on immunoSEQ multiplex PCR, and the TCRdb table lists in-frame clones only, not all of them. Seen here are about 160,000 clones, 70% to 80% observed once, and the top ten hold approximately 2.3%. Material: PBMCs. These receptors came from a man aged 50 to 60 in good health and CMV-seropositive.

The chain is built from TRBV2 and TRBJ2-3; TRBD1 is a possible D gene (5 bases). The CDR3 extends over 13 amino acids. Trimming stripped 2 bases from V and 5 bases from J, with 8 bases between. Germline-derived CDR1 and CDR2 are SNHLY and FYNNEI. CDR3 sequence: CASSERRGDTQYF. CDR3 bases: TGTGCCAGCAGTGAACGAAGGGGAGATACGCAGTATTTT. The full variable domain, in which reference TRBV2 and TRBJ2-3 provide the parts outside the CDR3, is EPEVTQTPSHQVTQMGQEVILRCVPISNHLYFYWYRQILGQKVEFLVSFYNNEISEKSEIFDDQFSVERPDGSNFTLKIRSTKLEDSAMYFCASSERRGDTQYFGPGTRLTVL.

This chain connects TRBV7-2 to TRBJ1-2; maybe TRBD1 (5 bases). Germline loops: CDR1 SGHTA, CDR2 FQGNSA. V was trimmed by 0 bases and J by 4 bases, leaving 12 bases between them. This CDR3 is built from 15 residues. The CDR3 DNA follows: TGTGCCAGCAGCTTAGCGTCGGGGGGTATCTATGGCTACACCTTC. Amino acid sequence: CASSLASGGIYGYTF.

V and J are TRBV4-1 and TRBJ2-2, with D possibly TRBD2 on 6 matching bases. The CDR3 spans 16 residues. Trimming removed 3 bases from V and 2 bases from J, with 13 bases in between. CDR1 MGHRA and CDR2 YSYEKL come from the germline V gene. The CDR3 region has the DNA TGCGCCAGCAGCCAGTGGACGGGAGAAAACACCGGGGAGCTGTTTTTT. Amino acid sequence: CASSQWTGENTGELFF.

The chain has TRBV7-2 and TRBJ2-5, with D possibly matching TRBD2 (7 bases). Germline CDR1 and CDR2: SGHTA and FQGNSA. This CDR3 comprises 17 residues. V dropped 1 base and J dropped 1 base, with 16 bases sitting between them. CDR3 sequence: CASSLGLGGGIQETQYF. The CDR3 bases are TGTGCCAGCAGCTTAGGACTGGGAGGGGGAATCCAAGAGACCCAGTACTTC. The entire variable domain, with the rest obtained from reference TRBV7-2 and TRBJ2-5, is as follows: GAGVSQSPSNKVTEKGKDVELRCDPISGHTALYWYRQSLGQGLEFLIYFQGNSAPDKSGLPSDRFSAERTGGSVSTLTIQRTQQEDSAVYLCASSLGLGGGIQETQYFGPGTRLLVL.

The chain employs TRBV6-4 and TRBJ2-1; 10 bases align to TRBD2. The V and J ends lost 8 bases and 10 bases, in that order; junction bases with no gene match: 11. This CDR3 is built from 14 residues. The V gene's germline CDR1 is MRHNA and CDR2 SNTAGT. The CDR3 nucleotides read TGTGCCAGCTCAGCGGGGGGGCTGGGGGGCGAGCAGTTCTTC. It codes for CASSAGGLGGEQFF.

The CDR3 coding sequence is TGTGCCAGCTCACCACCCTCGACAGGGATGAACACTGAAGCTTTCTTT. Its translation: CASSPPSTGMNTEAFF. The rearrangement joins TRBV18 to TRBJ1-1, with 7 nucleotides matching TRBD1. The V gene end was trimmed by 0 bases and the J gene end by 0 bases; junction bases not matched to a gene: 4. CDR1 KGHSH and CDR2 LQKENI come from the germline V gene. The CDR3 runs 16 residues. Full variable domain (remainder filled in from reference TRBV18 and TRBJ1-1): NAGVMQNPRHLVRRRGQEARLRCSPMKGHSHVYWYRQLPEEGLKFMVYLQKENIIDESGMPKERFSAEFPKEGPSILRIQQVVRGDSAAYFCASSPPSTGMNTEAFFGQGTRLTVV.

The chain links TRBV5-4 to TRBJ2-1; a weak D match, TRBD2 (5 bases). The CDR3 runs 17 residues. Germline CDR1 SGHNT, CDR2 YYREEE (reference sequence). V gave up 3 bases and J gave up 6 bases, with 22 bases separating them. This CDR3 reads CASSSSSFGFLANEQFF. As DNA, the CDR3 is TGTGCCAGCAGCTCATCCTCTTTCGGATTCCTAGCCAATGAGCAGTTCTTC.

V and J are TRBV6-6 and TRBJ1-2, with no clear D. The germline V gene has CDR1 MNHNY and CDR2 SVGAGI (reference sequence). This CDR3 has 13 amino acids. Trimming left V 2 bases short and J 0 bases short, with 4 bases between. In DNA form, the CDR3 reads TGTGCCAGCAGTTACACGGCTAACTATGGCTACACCTTC. Its translation is CASSYTANYGYTF.

The chain links TRBV2 to TRBJ1-2; 10 bases map to TRBD1. The ends lost 6 bases at V and 9 bases at J; junction bases unmatched: 19. CDR3 size: 17 residues. Germline CDR1 reads SNHLY; CDR2 reads FYNNEI. CDR3 sequence: CASRMGQGPLDLYRYTF. In DNA, the CDR3 is TGTGCCAGCAGGATGGGACAGGGGCCGCTCGACCTATATCGCTACACCTTC.

The chain joins TRBV6-1 to TRBJ2-5; D remains ambiguous. The J call is uncertain, as TRBJ2-7 better fits the DNA end. The CDR3 extends over 16 amino acids. Germline CDR1 reads MNHNS; CDR2 reads SASEGT. CDR3 sequence (DNA): TGTGCCAGCAGTGAAGGCCAACCTCGACTGACCTACGAGCAGTACTTC. It specifies CASSEGQPRLTYEQYF.

The rearrangement uses TRBV5-4 and TRBJ2-1; 13 bases map to TRBD2. Germline V gene lookup returns CDR1 SGHNT and CDR2 YYREEE (reference sequence). There are 15 residues in the CDR3. Trimming cost V 3 bases and J 8 bases; bases outside gene matches: 5. DNA of the CDR3: TGTGCCAGCAGCTGGACTAGCGGGGGTGGCTATGAGCAGTTCTTC. Residues: CASSWTSGGGYEQFF.

The sample holds a few counts of this clone. This sequence joins TRBV5-4 and TRBJ2-1; a possible D gene is TRBD1 (5 bases). V dropped 2 bases and J dropped 2 bases, with 14 bases sitting between them. This CDR3 has 16 residues. Germline CDR1 reads SGHNT; CDR2 reads YYREEE (reference sequence). CDR3 residues: CASSFSGPRPYNEQFF. The DNA for the CDR3 is TGTGCCAGCAGCTTTTCAGGGCCCCGTCCCTACAATGAGCAGTTCTTC.

The CDR3 nucleotides are TGTGCCAGCAGCTTAAGGTCGCCCAGACAAGCCGAGCAGTACTTC. This encodes CASSLRSPRQAEQYF. This chain connects TRBV7-2 to TRBJ2-7; D unresolved. The ends were cut back, 2 bases at V and 6 bases at J, with 17 bases in the middle. CDR3 length equals 15 residues. Looked up from germline, CDR1 is SGHTA and CDR2 is FQGNSA.